This T cell receptor (beta chain) was obtained from a study of CD8 T cells in Susac syndrome. Study-wide context: Clinical remission applied to fewer than ten sequenced Susac syndrome patients, and roughly six had active disease. Patients with Susac syndrome were therapy-naive, taking corticosteroids, with some also receiving intravenous immunoglobulin, or taking intravenous immunoglobulin alone at the time their blood was drawn.

Comments on this clonotype: What it binds is not known.

Random hexamers were used to reverse transcribe an amount of about 0.45 to 1 ug RNA. TCRdb used MiXCR to reprocess the immunoSEQ multiplex PCR reads, holding one entry per CDR3 protein. The sample lists 100,000 to 150,000 distinct CDR3 sequences; about 94% were seen once. The CDR3 is 14 amino acids. V was cut by 4 bases and J by 6 bases, with 16 bases left in between. Germline V gives CDR1 SGHDT, CDR2 YYEEEE. Study conclusions and caveats: The study recognized that its TCR sequencing and HLA analysis covered a relatively small number of individuals.

This receptor was identified in a human donor with Susac syndrome. V gene TRBV5-6 combines with J gene TRBJ1-2, with unresolved D. The sample consisted of CD8+ T cells from PBMCs. CDR3 sequence reads: CASSPIYEADGYTF. In DNA form, the CDR3 reads TGTGCCAGCAGCCCGATATATGAGGCCGATGGCTACACCTTC.